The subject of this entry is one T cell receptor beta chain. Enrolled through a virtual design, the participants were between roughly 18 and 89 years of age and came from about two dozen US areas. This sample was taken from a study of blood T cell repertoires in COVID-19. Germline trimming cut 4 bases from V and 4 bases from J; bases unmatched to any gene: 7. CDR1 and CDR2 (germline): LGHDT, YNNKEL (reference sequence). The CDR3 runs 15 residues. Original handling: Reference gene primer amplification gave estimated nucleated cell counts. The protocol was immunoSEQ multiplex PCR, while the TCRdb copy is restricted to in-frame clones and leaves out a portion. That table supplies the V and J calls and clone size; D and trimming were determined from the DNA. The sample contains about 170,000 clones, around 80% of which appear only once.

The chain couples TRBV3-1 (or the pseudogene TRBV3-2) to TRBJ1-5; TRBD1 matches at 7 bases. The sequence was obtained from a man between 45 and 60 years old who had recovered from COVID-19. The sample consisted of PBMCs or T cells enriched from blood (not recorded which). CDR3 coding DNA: TGTGCCAGCAGCCCCAGACAGGGAGCGAATCAGCCCCAGCATTTT. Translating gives CASSPRQGANQPQHF.